The clone carrying this T cell receptor beta chain was seen a few times. Its antigen remains unidentified. The sample belongs to a study of T cell clonotyping in hematopoietic cell transplantation. Study outcomes and limitations: Broader posttransplant TCR repertoire diversity was predicted by graft donor and pretransplant recipient Inverse Simpson Index values. After transplant, recipient diversity fell while pathologically expanded clonotypes grew through day 180.

The junction had 8 bases not matched to a gene; V was cut back by 6 bases and J by 7 bases. This CDR3 has 13 residues. Germline V CDR1 and CDR2: SNHLY, FYNNEI. Produced via immunoSEQ multiplex PCR; TCRdb's table is partial and in-frame only. The table lists some 6,000 clones, 75% to 90% of them singletons. Recipients were bled about 28 days pretransplant and at posttransplant days 30, 100, 180. This TCR came from a male patient between 40 and 49 years old who had an allogeneic stem cell transplant from an unrelated donor, so the T cells may come from the graft donor. Some clones in this sample may be carry-over from other donors' samples. Sequencing was performed on peripheral blood mononuclear cells, taken 100 days after allogeneic stem cell transplant. The chain combines TRBV2 with TRBJ1-1; TRBD1 agrees at 7 bases. The CDR3 loop reads CASRAGQIIEAFF. CDR3 DNA sequence: TGTGCCAGCAGGGCGGGACAGATAATTGAAGCTTTCTTT.